Detailed here is one TCR beta chain. Its antigen is unidentified. This CDR3 contains 11 residues. Trimming stripped 6 bases from V and 7 bases from J, with 9 bases between. The germline CDR1 and CDR2 sequences are MNHNS and SASEGT. The data stem from a study of cytomegalovirus exposure and HLA in healthy donors. Study findings and constraints: Among donors in an Asian-associated ancestry cluster, a later analysis reportedly found fewer N-insertions than the roughly 700-donor mean.

13 Jbeta primers and 60 Vbeta primers were used for the PCR. Clones were sequenced by immunoSEQ multiplex PCR, and TCRdb holds only the in-frame ones, with some missing. The repertoire holds around 180,000 clones, with about four fifths as singletons. The sample taken for sequencing was PBMCs. This TCR derives from a male donor in good health and CMV-seronegative. The chain has TRBV6-1 and TRBJ1-2; D is undetermined. Here the CDR3 reads CASSRLLGYTF. The CDR3 coding sequence is TGTGCCAGCAGCAGACTCCTTGGCTACACCTTC.